A single sample is the source of the 9 T cell receptor beta chains below, sequenced in a study of blood T cell repertoires in COVID-19. The method was immunoSEQ multiplex PCR; TCRdb's version includes in-frame clones alone and lacks a portion of them. The repertoire consists of some 83,000 clones, with around 85% occurring once and the leading ten covering 4.5% to 6%. Sequences were obtained from peripheral blood. These receptors were taken from a woman older than 75 with active or convalescent COVID-19.

This clone was detected a few times. The V call is TRBV7-2, the J call TRBJ2-7; D gene unclear. Deletions cut 0 bases from V and 2 bases from J, with 17 bases between. CDR3 length: 17 amino acids. CDR1 is SGHTA and CDR2 is FQGNSA in the germline V gene. CDR3 DNA: TGTGCCAGCAGCTTAGCGAAACGTCCCGATAGCCCCTACGAGCAGTACTTC. This sequence encodes CASSLAKRPDSPYEQYF.

The J gene is TRBJ2-3, the V gene TRBV9, with 7 bases that match TRBD2. The CDR3 has 15 amino acids. From germline, CDR1 is SGDLS and CDR2 YYNGEE. After removal of 7 bases from V and 5 bases from J, the junction contained 13 bases not matched to a gene. The CDR3 DNA reads as TGTGCCAGCTCCGTAGGACTAGGGAGAAGAGATACGCAGTATTTT. Its translation: CASSVGLGRRDTQYF.

This clone was seen only a few times. The chain has TRBV19 and TRBJ1-1, with a possible D match to TRBD1 (6 bases). With 4 bases removed from V and 2 bases from J, the gap between germline ends came to 14 bases. The CDR3 runs 15 residues. Looked up from germline, CDR1 is LNHDA and CDR2 is SQIVND (reference sequence). This CDR3 is CASSRRGGRNTEAFF. CDR3 nucleotides: TGTGCCAGTAGTAGGAGGGGGGGTCGTAACACTGAAGCTTTCTTT.

The chain employs TRBV27 and TRBJ2-2; 9 positions agree with TRBD1. Germline CDR1 and CDR2: MNHEY and SMNVEV (reference sequence). This CDR3 contains 14 residues. V gave up 5 bases and J gave up 9 bases; unmatched junction bases: 7. CDR3 loop: CASSQDRGNRELFF. The DNA for the CDR3 is TGTGCCAGCAGTCAGGACAGGGGTAATCGGGAGCTGTTTTTT.

This clone is a singleton in its sample. The chain is built from TRBV7-8 and TRBJ1-2; D possibly corresponds to TRBD1 (5 bases). V was clipped by 5 bases and J by 2 bases, with 15 bases between them. This CDR3 has 15 amino acids. Germline V gene sequence: CDR1 SGHVS, CDR2 FQNEAQ. DNA of the CDR3: TGTGCCAGCAGCGAACCCCCTGGGGCCAACTATGGCTACACCTTC. The encoded protein is CASSEPPGANYGYTF.

The V and J genes are TRBV29-1 and TRBJ2-2; 9 bases fit TRBD2. The CDR3 has 15 amino acids. V lost 8 bases to trimming and J lost 0 bases; unmatched junction nucleotides: 7. Germline loops: CDR1 SQVTM, CDR2 ANQGSEA. The CDR3 DNA follows: TGCAGCACTGGGGCGGGAGGGACGAACACCGGGGAGCTGTTTTTT. It yields the protein CSTGAGGTNTGELFF.

This sequence joins TRBV9 and TRBJ2-3; the match to TRBD2 covers 7 bases. CDR1 is SGDLS, CDR2 YYNGEE, per germline. V gave up 5 bases and J gave up 6 bases; unmatched junction bases: 6. CDR3 size: 13 residues. CDR3 sequence (DNA): TGTGCCAGCAGTGATCAACTAGCGGATACGCAGTATTTT. Protein: CASSDQLADTQYF.

About this clone itself: The sample carries other DNA sequences with the same CDR3. This chain links TRBV3-1 (or the pseudogene TRBV3-2) with TRBJ1-2, with D possibly matching TRBD1 (6 bases). Germline values: CDR1 LGHDT, CDR2 YNNKEL (reference sequence). The ends were cut back, 3 bases at V and 7 bases at J, with 6 bases in the middle. The CDR3 is 11 amino acids. As DNA, the CDR3 is TGTGCCAGCAGCCAGGGGGCTGGCTACACCTTC. This sequence encodes CASSQGAGYTF.

The V and J genes are TRBV19 and TRBJ1-2, with a weak D call TRBD1 (6 bases). CDR1 and CDR2 from the germline V gene are LNHDA and SQIVND (reference sequence). This CDR3 spans 14 amino acids. V lost 4 bases to trimming and J lost 7 bases, with 16 bases between them. DNA for the CDR3: TGTGCCAGTAGTACACAGGGTCGGACGGGTGGCTACACCTTC. It specifies CASSTQGRTGGYTF. Combining the CDR3 with reference TRBV19 and TRBJ1-2 gives the whole variable domain DGGITQSPKYLFRKEGQNVTLSCEQNLNHDAMYWYRQDPGQGLRLIYYSQIVNDFQKGDIAEGYSVSREKKESFPLTVTSAQKNPTAFYLCASSTQGRTGGYTFGSGTRLTVV.